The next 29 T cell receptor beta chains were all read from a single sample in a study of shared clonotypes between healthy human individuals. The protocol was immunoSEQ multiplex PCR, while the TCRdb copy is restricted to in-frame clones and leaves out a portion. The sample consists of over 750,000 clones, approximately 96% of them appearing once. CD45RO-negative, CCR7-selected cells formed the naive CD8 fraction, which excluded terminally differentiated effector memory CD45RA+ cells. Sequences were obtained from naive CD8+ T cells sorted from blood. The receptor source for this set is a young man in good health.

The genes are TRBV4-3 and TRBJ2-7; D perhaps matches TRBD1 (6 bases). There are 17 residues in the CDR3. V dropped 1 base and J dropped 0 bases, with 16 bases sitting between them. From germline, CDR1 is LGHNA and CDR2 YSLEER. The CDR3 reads CASSQGLQGDLSYEQYF. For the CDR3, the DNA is TGCGCCAGCAGCCAAGGGTTACAGGGAGACCTCTCCTACGAGCAGTACTTC.

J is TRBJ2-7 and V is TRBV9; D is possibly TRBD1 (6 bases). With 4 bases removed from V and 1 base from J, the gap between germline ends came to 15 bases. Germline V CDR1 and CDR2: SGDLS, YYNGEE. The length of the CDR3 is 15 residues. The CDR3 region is CASSRGWDASYEQYF. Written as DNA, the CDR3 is TGTGCCAGCAGCAGGGGGTGGGACGCTTCCTACGAGCAGTACTTC.

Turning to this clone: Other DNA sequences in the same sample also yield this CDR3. CDR3 sequence reads: CASRSVGYEQYF. As DNA, the CDR3 is TGTGCCAGCAGATCGGTAGGCTACGAGCAGTACTTC. The J gene is TRBJ2-7, the V gene TRBV28; no reliable D call. The CDR3 runs 12 residues. The germline CDR1 and CDR2 sequences are MDHEN and SYDVKM. V dropped 6 bases and J dropped 3 bases, with 9 bases sitting between them.

The CDR3 here is CASSRASGSSYNEQFF. CDR3 nucleotide sequence: TGTGCCAGCAGCCGGGCTAGCGGGAGCTCCTACAATGAGCAGTTCTTC. V and J are TRBV7-9 and TRBJ2-1; 10 positions agree with TRBD2. V dropped 5 bases and J dropped 0; count of bases not matched to a gene: 4. The CDR3 spans 16 residues. Germline loops: CDR1 SEHNR, CDR2 FQNEAQ (reference sequence).

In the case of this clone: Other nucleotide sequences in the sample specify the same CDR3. In nucleotides, the CDR3 is TGCGCCAGCAGCCAAGTCGGGACGGGGCAAGAGACCCAGTACTTC. It translates to CASSQVGTGQETQYF. This rearrangement joins TRBV4-1 to TRBJ2-5, with D perhaps TRBD1 or TRBD2 (5 bases each). Germline V CDR1 and CDR2: MGHRA, YSYEKL. V gave up 1 base and J gave up 2 bases, with 11 bases separating them. The CDR3 extends over 15 amino acids.

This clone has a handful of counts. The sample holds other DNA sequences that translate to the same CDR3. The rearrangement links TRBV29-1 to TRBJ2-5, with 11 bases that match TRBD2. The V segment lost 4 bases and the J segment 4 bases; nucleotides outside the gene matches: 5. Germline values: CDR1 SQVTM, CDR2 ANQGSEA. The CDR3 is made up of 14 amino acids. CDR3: CSVVLAGGGETQYF. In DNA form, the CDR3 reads TGCAGCGTTGTTCTAGCGGGAGGAGGAGAGACCCAGTACTTC.

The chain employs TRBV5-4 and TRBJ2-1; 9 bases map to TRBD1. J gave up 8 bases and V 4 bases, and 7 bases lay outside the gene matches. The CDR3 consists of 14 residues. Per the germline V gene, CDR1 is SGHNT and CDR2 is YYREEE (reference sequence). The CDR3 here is CASSAGTGFYEQFF. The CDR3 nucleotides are TGTGCCAGCAGCGCAGGGACAGGGTTCTATGAGCAGTTCTTC. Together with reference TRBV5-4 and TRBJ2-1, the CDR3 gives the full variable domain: ETGVTQSPTHLIKTRGQQVTLRCSSQSGHNTVSWYQQALGQGPQFIFQYYREEENGRGNFPPRFSGLQFPNYSSELNVNALELDDSALYLCASSAGTGFYEQFFGPGTRLTVL.

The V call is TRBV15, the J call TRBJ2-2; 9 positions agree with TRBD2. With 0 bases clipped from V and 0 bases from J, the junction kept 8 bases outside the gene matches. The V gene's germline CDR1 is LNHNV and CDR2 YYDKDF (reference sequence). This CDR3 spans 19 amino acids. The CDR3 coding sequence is TGTGCCACCAGCAGAGATCCGGGAGCGGGAGGCGCGAACACCGGGGAGCTGTTTTTT. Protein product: CATSRDPGAGGANTGELFF.

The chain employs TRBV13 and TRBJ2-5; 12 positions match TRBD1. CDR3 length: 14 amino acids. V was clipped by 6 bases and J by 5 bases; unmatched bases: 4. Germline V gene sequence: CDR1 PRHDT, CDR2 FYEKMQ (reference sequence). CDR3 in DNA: TGTGCCAGCAGAGGGACAGGGGGCAGCGAGACCCAGTACTTC. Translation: CASRGTGGSETQYF.

This CDR3 is CASSILVSTETQYF. CDR3 sequence (DNA): TGTGCCAGCAGTATACTAGTCTCGACAGAGACCCAGTACTTC. This chain uses TRBV28 with TRBJ2-5, with D possibly being TRBD2 (5 bases). Trimming left V 5 bases short and J 4 bases short, with 14 bases between. The CDR3 spans 14 residues. The germline V gene has CDR1 MDHEN and CDR2 SYDVKM.

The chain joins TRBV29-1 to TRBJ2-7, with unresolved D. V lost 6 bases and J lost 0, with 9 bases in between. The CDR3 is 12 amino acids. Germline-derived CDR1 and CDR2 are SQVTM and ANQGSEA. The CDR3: CSVTTLSYEQYF. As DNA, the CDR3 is TGCAGCGTCACAACCCTCTCCTACGAGCAGTACTTC.

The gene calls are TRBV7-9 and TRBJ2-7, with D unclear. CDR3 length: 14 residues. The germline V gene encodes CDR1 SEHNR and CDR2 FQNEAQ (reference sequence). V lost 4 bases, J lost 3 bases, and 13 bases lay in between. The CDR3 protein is CASSSDLLLYEQYF. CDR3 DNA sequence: TGTGCCAGCAGCTCGGACCTACTCCTCTACGAGCAGTACTTC. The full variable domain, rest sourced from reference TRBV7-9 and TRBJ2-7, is DTGVSQNPRHKITKRGQNVTFRCDPISEHNRLYWYRQTLGQGPEFLTYFQNEAQLEKSRLLSDRFSAERPKGSFSTLEIQRTEQGDSAMYLCASSSDLLLYEQYFGPGTRLTVT.

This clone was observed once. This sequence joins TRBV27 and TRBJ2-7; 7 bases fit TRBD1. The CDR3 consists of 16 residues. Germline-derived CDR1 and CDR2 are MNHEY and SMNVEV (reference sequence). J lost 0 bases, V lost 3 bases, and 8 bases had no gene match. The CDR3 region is CASSFRGGLSSYEQYF. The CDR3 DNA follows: TGTGCCAGCAGTTTCCGAGGGGGCCTAAGCTCCTACGAGCAGTACTTC.

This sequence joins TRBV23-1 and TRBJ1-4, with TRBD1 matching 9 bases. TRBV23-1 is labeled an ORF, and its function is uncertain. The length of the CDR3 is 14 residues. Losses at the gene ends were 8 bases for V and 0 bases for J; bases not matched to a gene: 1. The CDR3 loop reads CASGDRATNEKLFF. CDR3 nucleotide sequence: TGCGCCAGCGGGGACAGGGCAACTAATGAAAAACTGTTTTTT.

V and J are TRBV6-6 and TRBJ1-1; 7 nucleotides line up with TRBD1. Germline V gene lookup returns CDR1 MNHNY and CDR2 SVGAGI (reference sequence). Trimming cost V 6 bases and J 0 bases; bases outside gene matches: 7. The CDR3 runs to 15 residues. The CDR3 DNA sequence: TGTGCCAGCAGCAGGGGGAGGAACCTGAACACTGAAGCTTTCTTT. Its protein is CASSRGRNLNTEAFF.

CDR3 nucleotides: TGTGCCACCAGCAGGGTGGGGCGGGAGCCCGATGAGCAGTTCTTC. Protein: CATSRVGREPDEQFF. The chain joins TRBV15 to TRBJ2-1, with 7 bases lining up with TRBD2. Germline loops: CDR1 LNHNV, CDR2 YYDKDF (reference sequence). The CDR3 length is 15 residues. After removal of 3 bases from V and 8 bases from J, the junction contained 10 bases not matched to a gene.

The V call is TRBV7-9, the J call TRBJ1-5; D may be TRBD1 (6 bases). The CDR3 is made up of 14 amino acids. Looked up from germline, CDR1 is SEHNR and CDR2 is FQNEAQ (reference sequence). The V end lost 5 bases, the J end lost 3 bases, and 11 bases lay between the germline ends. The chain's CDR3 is CASSEGQLNQPQHF. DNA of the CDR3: TGTGCCAGCAGCGAAGGACAGCTCAATCAGCCCCAGCATTTT.

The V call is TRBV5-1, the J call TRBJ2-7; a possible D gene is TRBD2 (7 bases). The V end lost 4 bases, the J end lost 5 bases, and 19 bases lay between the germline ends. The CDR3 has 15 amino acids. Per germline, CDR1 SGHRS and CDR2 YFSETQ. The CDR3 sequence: CASSPRGAPTDEQYF. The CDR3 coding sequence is TGCGCCAGCAGCCCCCGGGGGGCGCCTACCGACGAGCAGTACTTC.

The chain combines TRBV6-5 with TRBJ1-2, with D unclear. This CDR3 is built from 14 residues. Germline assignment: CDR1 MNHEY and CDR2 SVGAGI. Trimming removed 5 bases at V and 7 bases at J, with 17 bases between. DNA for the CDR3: TGTGCCAGCAGTCCTGGGGTGGAGTACCCTGGCTACACCTTC. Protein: CASSPGVEYPGYTF.

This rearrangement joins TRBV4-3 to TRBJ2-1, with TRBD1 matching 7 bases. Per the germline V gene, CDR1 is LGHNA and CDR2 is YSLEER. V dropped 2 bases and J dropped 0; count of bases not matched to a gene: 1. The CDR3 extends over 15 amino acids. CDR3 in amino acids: CASSQHRGSYNEQFF. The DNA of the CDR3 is TGCGCCAGCAGCCAACACAGGGGCTCCTACAATGAGCAGTTCTTC.

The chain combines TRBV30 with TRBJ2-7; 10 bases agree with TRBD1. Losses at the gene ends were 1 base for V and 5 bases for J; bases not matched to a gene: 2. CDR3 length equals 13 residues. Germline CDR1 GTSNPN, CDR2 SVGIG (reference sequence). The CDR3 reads CAWSETGGNEQYF. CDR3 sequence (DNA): TGTGCCTGGAGTGAGACAGGGGGCAACGAGCAGTACTTC.

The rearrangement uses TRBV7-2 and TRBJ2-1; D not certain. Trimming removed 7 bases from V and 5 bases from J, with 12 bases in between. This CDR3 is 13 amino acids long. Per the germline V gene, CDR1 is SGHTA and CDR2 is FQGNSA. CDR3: CASTIPSHNEQFF. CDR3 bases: TGTGCCAGCACAATCCCAAGTCACAATGAGCAGTTCTTC.

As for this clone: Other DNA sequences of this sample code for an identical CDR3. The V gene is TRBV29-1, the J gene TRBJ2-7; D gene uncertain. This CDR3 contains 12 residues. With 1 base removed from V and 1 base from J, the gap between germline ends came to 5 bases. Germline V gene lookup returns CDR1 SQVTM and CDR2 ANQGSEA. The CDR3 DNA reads TGCAGCGTTGAAGGTCGGTCCTACGAGCAGTACTTC. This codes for CSVEGRSYEQYF.

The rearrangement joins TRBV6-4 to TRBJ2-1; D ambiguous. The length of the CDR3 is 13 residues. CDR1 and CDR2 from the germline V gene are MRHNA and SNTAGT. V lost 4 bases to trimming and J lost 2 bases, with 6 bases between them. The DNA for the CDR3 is TGTGCCAGCAGTGTCTCCCCCTACAATGAGCAGTTCTTC. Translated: CASSVSPYNEQFF.

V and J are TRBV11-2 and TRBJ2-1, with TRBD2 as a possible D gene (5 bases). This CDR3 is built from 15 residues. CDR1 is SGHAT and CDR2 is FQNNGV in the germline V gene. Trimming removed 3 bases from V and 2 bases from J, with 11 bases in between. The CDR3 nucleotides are TGTGCCAGCAGCTTCAGGACTCCACCCTACAATGAGCAGTTCTTC. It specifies CASSFRTPPYNEQFF.

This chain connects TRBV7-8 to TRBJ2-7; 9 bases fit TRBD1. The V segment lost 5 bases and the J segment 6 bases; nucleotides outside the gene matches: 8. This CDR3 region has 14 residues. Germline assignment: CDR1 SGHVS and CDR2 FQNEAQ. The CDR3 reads CASSGDRVSAEQYF. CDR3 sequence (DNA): TGTGCCAGCAGCGGGGACAGGGTGAGCGCCGAGCAGTACTTC.

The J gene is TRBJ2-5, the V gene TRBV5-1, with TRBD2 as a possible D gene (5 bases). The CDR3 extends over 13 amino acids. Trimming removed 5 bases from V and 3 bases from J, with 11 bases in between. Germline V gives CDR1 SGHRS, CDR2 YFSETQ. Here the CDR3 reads CASRPDGEETQYF. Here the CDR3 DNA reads TGCGCCAGCAGACCCGACGGGGAAGAGACCCAGTACTTC.

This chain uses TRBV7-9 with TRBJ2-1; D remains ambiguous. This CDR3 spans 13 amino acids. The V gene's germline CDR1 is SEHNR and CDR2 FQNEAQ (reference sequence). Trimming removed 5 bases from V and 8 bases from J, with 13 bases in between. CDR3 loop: CASSPGAGYEQFF. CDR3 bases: TGTGCCAGCAGCCCCGGCGCTGGGTATGAGCAGTTCTTC. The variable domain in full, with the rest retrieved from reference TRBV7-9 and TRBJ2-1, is DTGVSQNPRHKITKRGQNVTFRCDPISEHNRLYWYRQTLGQGPEFLTYFQNEAQLEKSRLLSDRFSAERPKGSFSTLEIQRTEQGDSAMYLCASSPGAGYEQFFGPGTRLTVL.

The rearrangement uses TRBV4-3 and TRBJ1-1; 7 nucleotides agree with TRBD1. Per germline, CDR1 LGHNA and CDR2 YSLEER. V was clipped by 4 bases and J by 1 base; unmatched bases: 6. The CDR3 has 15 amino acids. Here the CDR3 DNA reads TGCGCCAGCAGCCTAATGACAGGGACGAACACTGAAGCTTTCTTT. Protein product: CASSLMTGTNTEAFF.